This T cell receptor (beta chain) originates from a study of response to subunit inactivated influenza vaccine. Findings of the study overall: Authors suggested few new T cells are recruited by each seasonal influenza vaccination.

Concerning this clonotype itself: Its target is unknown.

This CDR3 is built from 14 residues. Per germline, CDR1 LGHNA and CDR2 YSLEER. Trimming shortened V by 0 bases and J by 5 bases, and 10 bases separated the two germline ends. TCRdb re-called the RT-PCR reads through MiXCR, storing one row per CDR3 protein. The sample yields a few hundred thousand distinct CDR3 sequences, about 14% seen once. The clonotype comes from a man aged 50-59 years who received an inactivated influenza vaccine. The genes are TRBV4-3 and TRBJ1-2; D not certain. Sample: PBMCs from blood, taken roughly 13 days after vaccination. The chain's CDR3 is CASSQDSSGYGYTF. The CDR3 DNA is TGCGCCAGCAGCCAAGATTCGTCGGGTTATGGCTACACCTTC.